This T cell receptor (beta chain) originates from a study of Tregs in tolerant kidney transplant recipients. Study-wide results and caveats: Validation in larger populations is needed because few patients were studied. Expanding Tregs on activated donor B cells appeared to best identify donor-specific TCRbeta clones. Changing PCR primers prevented nucleotide comparison between some patients' samples.

Mixed chimerism was transient after nonmyeloablative marrow transplants from related graft donors. The CDR3 has 14 amino acids. CDR1 MDHEN and CDR2 SYDVKM come from the germline V gene. J was trimmed by 2 bases and V by 7 bases; bases with no gene match: 5. This clone occurred once. Its cognate antigen is unknown. Data came from immunoSEQ multiplex PCR; TCRdb stores just in-frame clones and leaves some out. The table lists approximately 81,000 clones, about 91% of them singletons. Sequenced here: CD4+ T cells from blood (PBMCs), sampled 24 months after the transplant. The rearrangement links TRBV28 to TRBJ1-2; 9 nucleotides line up with TRBD1. The TCR was taken from a human patient who received a combined kidney and bone marrow transplant. Among the T cells, some may be from the graft donor. The CDR3 reads CASNLGTGNYGYTF. CDR3 DNA: TGTGCCAGCAACCTCGGGACAGGGAACTATGGCTACACCTTC.